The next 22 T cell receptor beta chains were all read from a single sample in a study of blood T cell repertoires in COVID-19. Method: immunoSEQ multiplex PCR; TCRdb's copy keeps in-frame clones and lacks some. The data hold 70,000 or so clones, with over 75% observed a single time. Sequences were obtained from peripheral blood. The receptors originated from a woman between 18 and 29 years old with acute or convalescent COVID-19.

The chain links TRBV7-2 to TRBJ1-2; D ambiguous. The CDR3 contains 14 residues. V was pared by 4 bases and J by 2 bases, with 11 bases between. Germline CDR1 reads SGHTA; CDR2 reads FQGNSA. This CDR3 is CASSSSQENYGYTF. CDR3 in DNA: TGTGCCAGCAGCTCATCTCAGGAAAACTATGGCTACACCTTC.

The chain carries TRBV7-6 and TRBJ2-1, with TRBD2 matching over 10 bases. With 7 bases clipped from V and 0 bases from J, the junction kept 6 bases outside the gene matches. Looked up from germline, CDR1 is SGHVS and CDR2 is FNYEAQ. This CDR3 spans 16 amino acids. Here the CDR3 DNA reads TGTGCCAGCACCCGGACTAGCGGAAGCTCCTACAATGAGCAGTTCTTC. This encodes CASTRTSGSSYNEQFF.

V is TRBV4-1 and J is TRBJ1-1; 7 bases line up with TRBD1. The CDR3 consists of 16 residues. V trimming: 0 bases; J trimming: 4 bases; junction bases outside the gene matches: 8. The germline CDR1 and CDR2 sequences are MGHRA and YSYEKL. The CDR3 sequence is CASSQELGQPGTEAFF. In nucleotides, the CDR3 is TGCGCCAGCAGCCAAGAGCTGGGACAGCCAGGCACTGAAGCTTTCTTT.

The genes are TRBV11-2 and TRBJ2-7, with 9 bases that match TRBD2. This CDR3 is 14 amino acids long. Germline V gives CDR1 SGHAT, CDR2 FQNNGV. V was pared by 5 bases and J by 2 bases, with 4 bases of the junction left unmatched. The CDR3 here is CASSPLAGAYEQYF. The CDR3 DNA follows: TGTGCCAGCAGCCCTTTAGCGGGAGCCTACGAGCAGTACTTC. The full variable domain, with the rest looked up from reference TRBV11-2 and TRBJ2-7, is EAGVAQSPRYKIIEKRQSVAFWCNPISGHATLYWYQQILGQGPKLLIQFQNNGVVDDSQLPKDRFSAERLKGVDSTLKIQPAKLEDSAVYLCASSPLAGAYEQYFGPGTRLTVT.

The CDR3 loop is CASSQFGGPGGHNEQFF. The CDR3 DNA reads TGCGCCAGCAGTCAATTTGGTGGGCCCGGTGGTCACAATGAGCAGTTCTTC. This rearrangement joins TRBV23-1 to TRBJ2-1; D uncertain. TRBV23-1 is an ORF, with its function uncertain. The CDR3 is made up of 17 amino acids. V was clipped by 1 base and J by 5 bases, with 18 bases between them.

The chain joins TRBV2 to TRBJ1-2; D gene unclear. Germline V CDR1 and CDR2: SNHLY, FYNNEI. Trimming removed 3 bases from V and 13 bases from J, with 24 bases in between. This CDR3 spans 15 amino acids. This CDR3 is CASSERVPGTSGGTF. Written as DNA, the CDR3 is TGTGCCAGCAGTGAGAGGGTGCCAGGAACCTCAGGAGGCACCTTC.

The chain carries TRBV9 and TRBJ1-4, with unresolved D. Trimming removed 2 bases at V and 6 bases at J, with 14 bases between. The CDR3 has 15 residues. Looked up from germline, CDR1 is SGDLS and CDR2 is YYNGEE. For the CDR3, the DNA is TGTGCCAGCAGCGTCGGGAACCCTGTAGATGAAAAACTGTTTTTT. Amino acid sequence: CASSVGNPVDEKLFF.

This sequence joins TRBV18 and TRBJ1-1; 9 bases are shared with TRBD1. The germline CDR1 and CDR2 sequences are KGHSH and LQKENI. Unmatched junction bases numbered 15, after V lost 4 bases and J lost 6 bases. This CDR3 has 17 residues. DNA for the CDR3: TGTGCCAGCTCACAACAGGGGGCGAAATCTCCCTCGCCTGAAGCTTTCTTT. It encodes CASSQQGAKSPSPEAFF.

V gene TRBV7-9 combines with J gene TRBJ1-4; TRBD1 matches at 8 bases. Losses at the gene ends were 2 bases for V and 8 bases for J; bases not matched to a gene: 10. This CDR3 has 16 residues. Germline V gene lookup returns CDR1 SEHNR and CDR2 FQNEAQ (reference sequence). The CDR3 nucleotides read TGTGCCAGCAGCTTAAACCCGACAGGGGCAAGGGAAAAACTGTTTTTT. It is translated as CASSLNPTGAREKLFF.

CDR3 coding DNA: TGTGCCAGCAGGTTACAGGGGGTAGGAGAAAAACTGTTTTTT. This codes for CASRLQGVGEKLFF. The V and J genes are TRBV2 and TRBJ1-4; 8 bases map to TRBD1. The V gene's germline CDR1 is SNHLY and CDR2 FYNNEI. J gave up 8 bases and V 6 bases, and 8 bases lay outside the gene matches. This CDR3 has 14 amino acids.

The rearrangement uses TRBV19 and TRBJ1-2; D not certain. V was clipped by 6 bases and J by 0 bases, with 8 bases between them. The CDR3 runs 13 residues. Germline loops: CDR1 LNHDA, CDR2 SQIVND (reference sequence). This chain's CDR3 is CASRISSNYGYTF. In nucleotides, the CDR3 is TGTGCCAGTAGAATCTCTTCTAACTATGGCTACACCTTC. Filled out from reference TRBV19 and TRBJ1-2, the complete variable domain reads DGGITQSPKYLFRKEGQNVTLSCEQNLNHDAMYWYRQDPGQGLRLIYYSQIVNDFQKGDIAEGYSVSREKKESFPLTVTSAQKNPTAFYLCASRISSNYGYTFGSGTRLTVV.

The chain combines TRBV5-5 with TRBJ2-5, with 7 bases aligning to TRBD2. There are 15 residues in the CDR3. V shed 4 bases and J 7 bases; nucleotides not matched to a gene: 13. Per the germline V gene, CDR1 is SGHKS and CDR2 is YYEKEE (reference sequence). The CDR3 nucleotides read TGTGCCAGCAGCCAAATACTAGCGCCCCCTGGGACCCAGTACTTC. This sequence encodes CASSQILAPPGTQYF.

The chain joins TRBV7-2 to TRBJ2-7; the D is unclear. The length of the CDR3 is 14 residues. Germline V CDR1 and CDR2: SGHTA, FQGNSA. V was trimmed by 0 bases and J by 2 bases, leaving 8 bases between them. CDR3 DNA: TGTGCCAGCAGCTTAGCTCCGGGTCCCTACGAGCAGTACTTC. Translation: CASSLAPGPYEQYF.

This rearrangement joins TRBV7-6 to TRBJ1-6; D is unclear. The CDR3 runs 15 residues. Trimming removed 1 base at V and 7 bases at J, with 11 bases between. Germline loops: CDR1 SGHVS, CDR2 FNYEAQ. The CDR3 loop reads CASSLERAWNSPLHF. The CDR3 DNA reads TGTGCCAGCAGCTTAGAGCGGGCGTGGAATTCACCCCTCCACTTT.

The CDR3 DNA reads as TGTGCCAGCAGCCAAGGGGGACACCTCTATGGCTACACCTTC. It specifies CASSQGGHLYGYTF. The chain joins TRBV3-1 (or the pseudogene TRBV3-2) to TRBJ1-2, with a tentative D call TRBD1 (6 bases). The CDR3 totals 14 residues. Trimming took off 1 base at V and 4 bases at J, with 10 bases between the two ends. Germline V gene sequence: CDR1 LGHDT, CDR2 YNNKEL (reference sequence).

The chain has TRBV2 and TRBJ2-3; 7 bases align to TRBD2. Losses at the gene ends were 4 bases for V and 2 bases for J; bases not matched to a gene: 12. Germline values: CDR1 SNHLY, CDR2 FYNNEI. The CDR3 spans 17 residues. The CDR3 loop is CASSGPAPGGVTDTQYF. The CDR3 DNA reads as TGTGCCAGCAGTGGGCCCGCCCCGGGGGGAGTCACAGATACGCAGTATTTT.

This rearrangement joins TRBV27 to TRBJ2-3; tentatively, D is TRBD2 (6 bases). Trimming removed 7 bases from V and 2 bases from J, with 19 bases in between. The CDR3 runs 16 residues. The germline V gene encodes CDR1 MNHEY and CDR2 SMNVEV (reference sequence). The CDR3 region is CASTRGTSPATDTQYF. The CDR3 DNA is TGTGCCAGCACCCGGGGGACTTCCCCCGCCACAGATACGCAGTATTTT.

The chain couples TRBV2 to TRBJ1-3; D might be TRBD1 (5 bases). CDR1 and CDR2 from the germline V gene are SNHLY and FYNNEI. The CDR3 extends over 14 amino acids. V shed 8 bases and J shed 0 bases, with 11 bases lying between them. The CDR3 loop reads CASADRASGNTIYF. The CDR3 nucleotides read TGTGCCAGCGCTGACAGAGCCTCTGGAAACACCATATATTTT.

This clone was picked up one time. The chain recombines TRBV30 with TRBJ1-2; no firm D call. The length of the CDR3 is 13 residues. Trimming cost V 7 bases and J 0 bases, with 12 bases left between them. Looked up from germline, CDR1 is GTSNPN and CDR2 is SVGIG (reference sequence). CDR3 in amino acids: CALLRRANYGYTF. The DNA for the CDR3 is TGTGCCTTATTGAGGCGAGCTAACTATGGCTACACCTTC.

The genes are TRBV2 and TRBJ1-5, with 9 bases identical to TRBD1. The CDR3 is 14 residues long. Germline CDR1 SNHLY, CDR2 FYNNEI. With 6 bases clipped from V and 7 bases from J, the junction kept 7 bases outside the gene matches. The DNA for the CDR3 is TGTGCCAGCAGCGGGACAGGGCGAGGCCAGCCCCAGCATTTT. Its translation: CASSGTGRGQPQHF. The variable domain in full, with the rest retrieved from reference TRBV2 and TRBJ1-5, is EPEVTQTPSHQVTQMGQEVILRCVPISNHLYFYWYRQILGQKVEFLVSFYNNEISEKSEIFDDQFSVERPDGSNFTLKIRSTKLEDSAMYFCASSGTGRGQPQHFGDGTRLSIL.

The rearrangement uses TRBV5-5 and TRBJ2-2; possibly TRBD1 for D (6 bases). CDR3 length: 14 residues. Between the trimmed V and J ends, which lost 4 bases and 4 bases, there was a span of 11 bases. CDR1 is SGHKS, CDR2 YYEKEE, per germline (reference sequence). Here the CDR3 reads CASSRTDSTGELFF. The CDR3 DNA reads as TGTGCCAGCAGCCGGACAGACTCCACCGGGGAGCTGTTTTTT.

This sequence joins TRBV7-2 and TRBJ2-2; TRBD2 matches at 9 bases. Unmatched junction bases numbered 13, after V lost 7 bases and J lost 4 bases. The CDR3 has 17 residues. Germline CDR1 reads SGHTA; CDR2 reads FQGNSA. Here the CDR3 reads CASTPVGGRGITGELFF. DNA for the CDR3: TGTGCCAGCACCCCGGTGGGCGGGAGGGGGATCACCGGGGAGCTGTTTTTT. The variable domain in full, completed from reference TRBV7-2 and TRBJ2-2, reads GAGVSQSPSNKVTEKGKDVELRCDPISGHTALYWYRQSLGQGLEFLIYFQGNSAPDKSGLPSDRFSAERTGGSVSTLTIQRTQQEDSAVYLCASTPVGGRGITGELFFGEGSRLTVL.